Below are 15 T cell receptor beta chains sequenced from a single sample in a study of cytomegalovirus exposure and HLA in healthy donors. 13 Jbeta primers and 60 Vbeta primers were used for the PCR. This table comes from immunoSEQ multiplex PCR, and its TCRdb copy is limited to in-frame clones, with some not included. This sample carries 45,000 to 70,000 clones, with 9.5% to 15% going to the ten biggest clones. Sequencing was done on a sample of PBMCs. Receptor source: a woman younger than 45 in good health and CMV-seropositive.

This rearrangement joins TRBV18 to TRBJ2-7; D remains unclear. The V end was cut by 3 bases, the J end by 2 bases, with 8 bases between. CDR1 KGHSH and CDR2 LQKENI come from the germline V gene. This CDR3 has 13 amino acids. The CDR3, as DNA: TGTGCCAGCTCACCCCGTAGAGCCTACGAGCAGTACTTC. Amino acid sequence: CASSPRRAYEQYF.

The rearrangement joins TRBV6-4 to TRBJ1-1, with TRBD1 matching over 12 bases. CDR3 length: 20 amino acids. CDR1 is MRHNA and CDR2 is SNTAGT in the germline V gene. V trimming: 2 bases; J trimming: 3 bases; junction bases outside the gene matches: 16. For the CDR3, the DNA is TGTGCCAGCAGTGACAAAAGGCCCCCCGGGACAGGGGGCCCGGACACTGAAGCTTTCTTT. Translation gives CASSDKRPPGTGGPDTEAFF.

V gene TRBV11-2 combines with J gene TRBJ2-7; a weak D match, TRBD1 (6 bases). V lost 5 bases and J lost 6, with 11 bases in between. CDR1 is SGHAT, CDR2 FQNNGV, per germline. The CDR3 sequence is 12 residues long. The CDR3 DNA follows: TGTGCCAGCAGCGAACAGGGCTCCGAGCAGTACTTC. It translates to CASSEQGSEQYF.

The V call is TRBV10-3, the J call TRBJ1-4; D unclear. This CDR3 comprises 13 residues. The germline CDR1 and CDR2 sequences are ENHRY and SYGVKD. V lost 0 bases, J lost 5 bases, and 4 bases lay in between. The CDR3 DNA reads TGTGCCATCAGTGAGTCTCCGAATGAAAAACTGTTTTTT. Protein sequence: CAISESPNEKLFF.

DNA of the CDR3: TGCGCCAGCAGCATCCAAGCGACTAGCGGGAACGATGAGCAGTTCTTC. Residues: CASSIQATSGNDEQFF. This chain links TRBV5-1 with TRBJ2-1, with 11 bases lining up with TRBD2. The V and J ends lost 4 bases and 8 bases, in that order; junction bases with no gene match: 11. Germline V lookup: CDR1 SGHRS, CDR2 YFSETQ. The CDR3 totals 16 residues. The full variable domain, with the rest looked up from reference TRBV5-1 and TRBJ2-1, is KAGVTQTPRYLIKTRGQQVTLSCSPISGHRSVSWYQQTPGQGLQFLFEYFSETQRNKGNFPGRFSGRQFSNSRSEMNVSTLELGDSALYLCASSIQATSGNDEQFFGPGTRLTVL.

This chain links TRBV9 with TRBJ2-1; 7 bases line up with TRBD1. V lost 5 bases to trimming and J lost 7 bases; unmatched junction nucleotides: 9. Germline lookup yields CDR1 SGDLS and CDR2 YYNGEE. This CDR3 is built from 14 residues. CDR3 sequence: CASSSGQHGNEQFF. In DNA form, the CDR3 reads TGTGCCAGCAGTTCGGGACAGCATGGGAATGAGCAGTTCTTC.

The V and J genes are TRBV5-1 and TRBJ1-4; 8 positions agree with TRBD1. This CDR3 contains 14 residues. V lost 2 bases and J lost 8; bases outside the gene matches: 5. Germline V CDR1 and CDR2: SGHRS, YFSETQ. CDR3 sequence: CASSFGTGGEKLFF. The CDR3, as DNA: TGCGCCAGCAGCTTCGGGACAGGTGGGGAAAAACTGTTTTTT.

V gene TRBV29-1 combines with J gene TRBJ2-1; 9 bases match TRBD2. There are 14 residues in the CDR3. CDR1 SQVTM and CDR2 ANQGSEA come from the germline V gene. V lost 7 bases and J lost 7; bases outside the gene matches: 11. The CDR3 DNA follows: TGCAGCGCTAAACTAGCGGGCGAGGGGAATGAGCAGTTCTTC. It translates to CSAKLAGEGNEQFF.

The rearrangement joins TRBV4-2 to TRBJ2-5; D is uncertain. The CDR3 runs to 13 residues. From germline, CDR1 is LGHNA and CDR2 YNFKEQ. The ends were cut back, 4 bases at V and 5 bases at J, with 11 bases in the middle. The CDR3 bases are TGTGCCAGCAGCCTTAACTCCTGGGAGACCCAGTACTTC. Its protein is CASSLNSWETQYF.

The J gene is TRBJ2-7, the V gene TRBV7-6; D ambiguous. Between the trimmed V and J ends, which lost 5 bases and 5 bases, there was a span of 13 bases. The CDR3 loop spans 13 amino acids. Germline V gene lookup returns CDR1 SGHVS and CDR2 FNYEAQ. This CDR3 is CASSPSGVNEQYF. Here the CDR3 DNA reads TGTGCCAGCAGCCCGAGTGGAGTGAACGAGCAGTACTTC.

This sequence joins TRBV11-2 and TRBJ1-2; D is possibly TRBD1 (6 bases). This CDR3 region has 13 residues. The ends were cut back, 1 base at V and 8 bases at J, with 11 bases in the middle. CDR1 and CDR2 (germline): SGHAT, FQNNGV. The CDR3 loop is CASSLGTARGYTF. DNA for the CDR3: TGTGCCAGCAGCTTAGGGACAGCGAGGGGCTACACCTTC. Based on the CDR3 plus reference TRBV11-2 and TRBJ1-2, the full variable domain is EAGVAQSPRYKIIEKRQSVAFWCNPISGHATLYWYQQILGQGPKLLIQFQNNGVVDDSQLPKDRFSAERLKGVDSTLKIQPAKLEDSAVYLCASSLGTARGYTFGSGTRLTVV.

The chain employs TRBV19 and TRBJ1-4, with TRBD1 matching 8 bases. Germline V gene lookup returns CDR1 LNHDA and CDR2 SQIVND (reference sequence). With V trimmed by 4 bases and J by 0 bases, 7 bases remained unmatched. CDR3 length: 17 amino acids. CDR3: CASSRTGGPSTNEKLFF. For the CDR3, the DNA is TGTGCCAGTAGTAGAACAGGGGGTCCCTCAACTAATGAAAAACTGTTTTTT.

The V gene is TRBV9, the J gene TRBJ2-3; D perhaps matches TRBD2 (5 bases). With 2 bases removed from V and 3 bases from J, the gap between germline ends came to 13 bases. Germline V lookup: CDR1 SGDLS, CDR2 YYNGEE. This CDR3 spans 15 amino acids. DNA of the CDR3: TGTGCCAGCAGCGTTACTAGGTTAAGTACAGATACGCAGTATTTT. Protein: CASSVTRLSTDTQYF.

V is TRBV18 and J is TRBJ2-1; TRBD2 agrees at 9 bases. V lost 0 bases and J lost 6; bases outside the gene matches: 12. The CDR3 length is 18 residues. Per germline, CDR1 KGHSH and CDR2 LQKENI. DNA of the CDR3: TGTGCCAGCTCACCACCGGCGGGCCAGCGGGAGGTCGGCAATGAGCAGTTCTTC. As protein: CASSPPAGQREVGNEQFF.

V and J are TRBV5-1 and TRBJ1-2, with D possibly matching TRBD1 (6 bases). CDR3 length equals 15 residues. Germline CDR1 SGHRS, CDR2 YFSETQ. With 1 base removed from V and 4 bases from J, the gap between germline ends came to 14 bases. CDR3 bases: TGCGCCAGCAGCTTGCTTACACAGGGCCCCTATGGCTACACCTTC. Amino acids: CASSLLTQGPYGYTF. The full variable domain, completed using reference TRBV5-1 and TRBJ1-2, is KAGVTQTPRYLIKTRGQQVTLSCSPISGHRSVSWYQQTPGQGLQFLFEYFSETQRNKGNFPGRFSGRQFSNSRSEMNVSTLELGDSALYLCASSLLTQGPYGYTFGSGTRLTVV.